This T cell receptor beta chain is from a study of shared clonotypes between healthy human individuals. Regarding the study as a whole: Clonotypes shared by all four donors outscored non-shared clonotypes in generation probability. Inspection by rarefaction showed sorted-subset sequencing to be incomplete despite large depth.

As regards this clone: Its antigen is not identified.

This CDR3 comprises 12 residues. Germline V CDR1 and CDR2: MGHDK, SYGVNS. V dropped 1 base and J dropped 6 bases, with 7 bases sitting between them. Original handling: Filtering was not the same, since immunoSEQ gave junction-only sequences without quality scores. The assay was immunoSEQ multiplex PCR, and TCRdb's table has in-frame clones only and misses some. V and J calls and clone size are given by that table; D and trimming were obtained from the DNA. Seen here are millions of clones, approximately 95% observed once, and the top ten hold under 0.45%. The rearrangement uses TRBV25-1 and TRBJ2-7; D unclear. The sequenced sample was naive CD4+ T cells from PBMCs. Sample subset: CD45RA+ positively selected. This TCR derives from a man aged 18-30 years in good health. Some clones in this sample may be carry-over from other donors' samples. In DNA, the CDR3 is TGTGCCAGCAGTGAATCCAGGAGCGAGCAGTACTTC. It translates to CASSESRSEQYF.